The sample holds many counts of the clone carrying this TCR beta chain. Antigen: not known. The data originate from a study of breast tumors, draining lymph nodes, adjacent tissues. Samples came from axillary lymph nodes draining the breast cancer. Losses at the gene ends were 4 bases for V and 2 bases for J; bases not matched to a gene: 8. Looked up from germline, CDR1 is SGHKS and CDR2 is YYEKEE (reference sequence). CDR3 length equals 16 residues. Whole-study results and caveats: Tumors had less TCR diversity than lymph nodes, more than nontumor tissue. Luminal-like breast cancer showed significantly higher tumor–nontumor repertoire similarity than basal-like. Most tumor T cells seemingly derive from lymph node, then expand in tumor. Tumor T cell lymph node origin was a supported hypothesis, not proven.

MiXCR was run by TCRdb on the multiplex PCR reads, yielding one entry per CDR3 protein. This sample carries approximately 300,000 distinct CDR3 sequences, around 30% of them seen once, and the ten largest clones take roughly 1.2%. The J gene is TRBJ1-4, the V gene TRBV5-5, with 7 nucleotides matching TRBD1. This TCR was recovered from a female donor with breast cancer. Some clones in this sample may be carry-over from other donors' samples. The sequenced sample was axillary lymph node tissue. The CDR3, as DNA: TGTGCCAGCAGCCCCCCTCCGACAGGGACTAATGAAAAACTGTTTTTT. Protein sequence: CASSPPPTGTNEKLFF.